The 28 T cell receptor beta chains below were found in one sample sequenced in a study of cytomegalovirus exposure and HLA in healthy donors. In the PCR, 60 Vbeta and 13 Jbeta primers were used. Some clones are missing from TCRdb's copy, which holds only in-frame ones; the method was immunoSEQ multiplex PCR. The sample has more than 150,000 clones; roughly 82% are singletons. Material for sequencing was PBMCs. The receptors stem from a man aged 35-49 years in good health and CMV-seronegative.

The chain combines TRBV7-8 with TRBJ2-1, with 8 bases matching TRBD2. The CDR3 is 16 residues long. V lost 5 bases and J lost 6; bases outside the gene matches: 12. CDR1 is SGHVS and CDR2 is FQNEAQ in the germline V gene. The CDR3 DNA reads as TGTGCCAGCAGCCCCTTGGGTGGGACTAGTAGCAATGAGCAGTTCTTC. Residues: CASSPLGGTSSNEQFF.

The chain employs TRBV28 and TRBJ2-3; TRBD2 matches at 10 bases. CDR1 is MDHEN, CDR2 SYDVKM, per germline. V lost 6 bases, J lost 6 bases, and 9 bases stayed unmatched. This CDR3 has 15 amino acids. The CDR3 DNA is TGTGCCAGCAGCCCAACTAGCGGGACCGGGGATACGCAGTATTTT. Its translation is CASSPTSGTGDTQYF.

The chain recombines TRBV28 with TRBJ2-7, with D maybe TRBD2 (5 bases). V gave up 4 bases and J gave up 3 bases, with 13 bases separating them. The CDR3 consists of 14 residues. The germline V gene encodes CDR1 MDHEN and CDR2 SYDVKM. DNA of the CDR3: TGTGCCAGCAGTTCTGCCGGGATCCACTACGAGCAGTACTTC. It is translated as CASSSAGIHYEQYF.

This clone was detected once. The chain uses TRBV5-6 and TRBJ2-7, with 10 bases matching TRBD2. The germline V gene encodes CDR1 SGHDT and CDR2 YYEEEE. Trimming at V came to 4 bases and at J to 3 bases, leaving 19 bases not matched to a gene. This CDR3 comprises 19 residues. The CDR3, as DNA: TGTGCCAGCAGCCTTCAGGGGCTGTCTAGCGGGAGTCCCGTCTACGAGCAGTACTTC. This codes for CASSLQGLSSGSPVYEQYF. Filled out from reference TRBV5-6 and TRBJ2-7, the complete variable domain reads DAGVTQSPTHLIKTRGQQVTLRCSPKSGHDTVSWYQQALGQGPQFIFQYYEEEERQRGNFPDRFSGHQFPNYSSELNVNALLLGDSALYLCASSLQGLSSGSPVYEQYFGPGTRLTVT.

A few counts support this clone. The chain uses TRBV28 and TRBJ2-7; D perhaps matches TRBD1 (6 bases). The germline CDR1 and CDR2 sequences are MDHEN and SYDVKM. The V end was cut by 4 bases, the J end by 0 bases, with 16 bases between. The CDR3 sequence is 16 residues long. This CDR3 is CASSSPLRTVSYEQYF. The CDR3 DNA follows: TGTGCCAGCAGTTCTCCACTTCGGACAGTCTCCTACGAGCAGTACTTC.

The chain has TRBV18 and TRBJ1-6; perhaps TRBD1 as D (5 bases). The CDR3 extends over 15 amino acids. V shed 3 bases and J shed 9 bases, with 15 bases lying between them. In germline, CDR1 is KGHSH, CDR2 LQKENI. The CDR3 bases are TGTGCCAGCTCACCCACGCCTTCGGGGGGTTCACCCCTCCACTTT. It is translated as CASSPTPSGGSPLHF. Based on the CDR3 plus reference TRBV18 and TRBJ1-6, the full variable domain is NAGVMQNPRHLVRRRGQEARLRCSPMKGHSHVYWYRQLPEEGLKFMVYLQKENIIDESGMPKERFSAEFPKEGPSILRIQQVVRGDSAAYFCASSPTPSGGSPLHFGNGTRLTVT.

This chain connects TRBV28 to TRBJ2-7, with D perhaps TRBD2 (5 bases). Germline V gene lookup returns CDR1 MDHEN and CDR2 SYDVKM. Trimming took 2 bases from V and 7 from J, leaving 15 bases between them. This CDR3 has 14 amino acids. CDR3 nucleotides: TGTGCCAGCAGTTTAATCGGGGTGTTTGAGGAGCAGTACTTC. Translation: CASSLIGVFEEQYF.

This clone was seen a single time. The genes are TRBV21-1 and TRBJ2-3; the table's TRBD2 call for D was not verified on the DNA. TRBV21-1 is tagged as a pseudogene. This CDR3 spans 17 amino acids. The CDR3 region is CASSKPTSGGAEDTQYF. CDR3 bases: TGTGCCAGCAGCAAACCTACTAGCGGGGGGGCGGAAGATACGCAGTATTTT.

The chain has TRBV19 and TRBJ1-4; TRBD1 aligns across 7 bases. V shed 2 bases and J 8 bases; nucleotides not matched to a gene: 2. This CDR3 is 13 amino acids long. Looked up from germline, CDR1 is LNHDA and CDR2 is SQIVND (reference sequence). The CDR3 reads CASSITGAEKLFF. In nucleotides, the CDR3 is TGTGCCAGTAGTATAACAGGGGCCGAAAAACTGTTTTTT.

This chain links TRBV28 with TRBJ2-6; possible D gene TRBD2, 6 bases. The CDR3 runs to 15 residues. Germline V gives CDR1 MDHEN, CDR2 SYDVKM. The V end was cut by 5 bases, the J end by 7 bases, with 15 bases between. The CDR3 nucleotides read TGTGCCAGCAGTCTGGGACCCGGGGGAGCCAACGTCCTGACTTTC. It codes for CASSLGPGGANVLTF. Complete variable domain (other parts from reference TRBV28 and TRBJ2-6): DVKVTQSSRYLVKRTGEKVFLECVQDMDHENMFWYRQDPGLGLRLIYFSYDVKMKEKGDIPEGYSVSREKKERFSLILESASTNQTSMYLCASSLGPGGANVLTFGAGSRLTVL.

The chain uses TRBV29-1 and TRBJ1-1, with a tentative D call TRBD1 (5 bases). V gave up 2 bases and J gave up 4 bases, with 8 bases separating them. This CDR3 is built from 12 residues. The germline V gene encodes CDR1 SQVTM and CDR2 ANQGSEA. The CDR3 DNA is TGCAGCGTTGAATGGGGGGGCACTGAAGCTTTCTTT. Amino acids: CSVEWGGTEAFF.

The V gene is TRBV19, the J gene TRBJ1-3; D might be TRBD1 (5 bases). The germline gives CDR1 LNHDA, CDR2 SQIVND (reference sequence). CDR3 length: 12 residues. V was trimmed by 11 bases and J by 4 bases, leaving 12 bases between them. Here the CDR3 DNA reads TGTGCCGCCGGAGGGGTCGGAAACACCATATATTTT. Amino acid sequence: CAAGGVGNTIYF.

The V and J genes are TRBV5-6 and TRBJ2-3; TRBD2 aligns across 9 bases. Germline values: CDR1 SGHDT, CDR2 YYEEEE. With 3 bases clipped from V and 0 bases from J, the junction kept 2 bases outside the gene matches. The CDR3 length is 15 residues. This CDR3 is CASSYGLASTDTQYF. Written as DNA, the CDR3 is TGTGCCAGCAGCTATGGACTAGCGAGCACAGATACGCAGTATTTT.

The chain uses TRBV9 and TRBJ2-3, with a tentative D call TRBD2 (7 bases). The V gene lost 4 bases and the J gene lost 2 bases, with 20 bases spanning the gap. CDR3 length: 17 amino acids. From germline, CDR1 is SGDLS and CDR2 YYNGEE. CDR3 protein: CASSPRAGASPTDTQYF. DNA for the CDR3: TGTGCCAGCAGCCCCAGGGCGGGGGCATCTCCCACAGATACGCAGTATTTT.

Only a few counts were recorded for this clone. This chain uses TRBV10-3 with TRBJ2-7, with TRBD2 matching 7 bases. The junction had 10 bases not matched to a gene; V was cut back by 4 bases and J by 4 bases. Germline loops: CDR1 ENHRY, CDR2 SYGVKD. The length of the CDR3 is 15 residues. CDR3 amino acids: CAISVNGGSPYEQYF. The CDR3 coding sequence is TGTGCCATCAGTGTAAACGGGGGGTCTCCGTACGAGCAGTACTTC.

This clone was observed once. The chain recombines TRBV19 with TRBJ1-1; no definite D call. The CDR3 totals 14 residues. The V end was cut by 2 bases, the J end by 4 bases, with 11 bases between. CDR1 and CDR2 from the germline V gene are LNHDA and SQIVND (reference sequence). CDR3 in amino acids: CASSIYGVATEAFF. The CDR3 region has the DNA TGTGCCAGTAGTATATACGGGGTGGCCACTGAAGCTTTCTTT. The variable domain in full, with the rest retrieved from reference TRBV19 and TRBJ1-1, is DGGITQSPKYLFRKEGQNVTLSCEQNLNHDAMYWYRQDPGQGLRLIYYSQIVNDFQKGDIAEGYSVSREKKESFPLTVTSAQKNPTAFYLCASSIYGVATEAFFGQGTRLTVV.

V gene TRBV7-8 combines with J gene TRBJ2-7, with no clear D. The CDR3 is 13 amino acids. CDR1 is SGHVS, CDR2 FQNEAQ, per germline. Trimming left V 2 bases short and J 0 bases short, with 5 bases between. The CDR3 here is CASSLTASYEQYF. The CDR3 bases are TGTGCCAGCAGCTTAACAGCCTCCTACGAGCAGTACTTC.

This clone was counted once. The chain joins TRBV6-6 to TRBJ1-3; D perhaps matches TRBD1 (5 bases). CDR1 and CDR2 (germline): MNHNY, SVGAGI (reference sequence). This CDR3 is 16 amino acids long. Trimming left V 0 bases short and J 0 bases short, with 9 bases between. CDR3 in amino acids: CASSYSGRDSGNTIYF. DNA of the CDR3: TGTGCCAGCAGTTACTCTGGCAGGGACTCTGGAAACACCATATATTTT.

The rearrangement joins TRBV7-9 to TRBJ2-5, with TRBD2 identical over 12 bases. CDR3 length: 18 amino acids. Trimming removed 5 bases from V and 5 bases from J; junction bases left unmatched: 15. Germline V gives CDR1 SEHNR, CDR2 FQNEAQ (reference sequence). The CDR3, as DNA: TGTGCCAGCAGCCCAGGGGGGCTAGCGGGAGGGGAAAAGGAGACCCAGTACTTC. Protein product: CASSPGGLAGGEKETQYF.

This clone was counted a few times. This chain joins TRBV5-1 and TRBJ2-1, with 11 bases aligning to TRBD2. The germline V gene encodes CDR1 SGHRS and CDR2 YFSETQ. CDR3 length: 17 residues. With 2 bases clipped from V and 3 bases from J, the junction kept 7 bases outside the gene matches. The CDR3: CASSLTGTSGIYNEQFF. The CDR3 region has the DNA TGCGCCAGCAGCTTAACCGGGACTAGCGGTATCTACAATGAGCAGTTCTTC.

The CDR3 nucleotides read TGTGCCAGCAGCTTGGAGAGTACCTACGAGCAGTACTTC. It yields the protein CASSLESTYEQYF. The J gene is TRBJ2-7, the V gene TRBV5-6, with unresolved D. This CDR3 spans 13 amino acids. The V end was cut by 0 bases, the J end by 2 bases, with 6 bases between. Germline lookup yields CDR1 SGHDT and CDR2 YYEEEE. The entire variable domain, with the rest obtained from reference TRBV5-6 and TRBJ2-7, is as follows: DAGVTQSPTHLIKTRGQQVTLRCSPKSGHDTVSWYQQALGQGPQFIFQYYEEEERQRGNFPDRFSGHQFPNYSSELNVNALLLGDSALYLCASSLESTYEQYFGPGTRLTVT.

The V gene is TRBV30, the J gene TRBJ2-3; 10 nucleotides align to TRBD2. The CDR3 is 14 residues long. CDR1 and CDR2 from the germline V gene are GTSNPN and SVGIG (reference sequence). Trimming cost V 3 bases and J 6 bases; bases outside gene matches: 6. The CDR3: CAWRPSGGFDTQYF. In DNA, the CDR3 is TGTGCCTGGAGGCCTAGCGGGGGTTTTGATACGCAGTATTTT.

The chain employs TRBV7-9 and TRBJ1-2; D may be TRBD1 (6 bases). V lost 5 bases and J 4 bases, leaving 14 bases between the germline ends. Germline V CDR1 and CDR2: SEHNR, FQNEAQ (reference sequence). The CDR3 contains 14 residues. CDR3: CASSHNRAFYGYTF. The CDR3 DNA reads TGTGCCAGCAGCCATAACAGGGCCTTCTATGGCTACACCTTC. The full variable domain, its missing parts supplied by reference TRBV7-9 and TRBJ1-2, is DTGVSQNPRHKITKRGQNVTFRCDPISEHNRLYWYRQTLGQGPEFLTYFQNEAQLEKSRLLSDRFSAERPKGSFSTLEIQRTEQGDSAMYLCASSHNRAFYGYTFGSGTRLTVV.

The CDR3 protein is CASMIGGLTMNTEAFF. CDR3 coding DNA: TGTGCTAGCATGATCGGGGGGCTAACCATGAACACTGAAGCTTTCTTT. The rearrangement uses TRBV12-5 and TRBJ1-1; TRBD1 might be the D (6 bases). The CDR3 has 16 residues. Trimming took off 9 bases at V and 0 bases at J, with 20 bases between the two ends. Germline V gene sequence: CDR1 LGHNT, CDR2 FRNRAP.

As DNA, the CDR3 is TGTGCCAGCAGCATGACTTCAGGGGAAAACAATCAGCCCCAGCATTTT. Translating gives CASSMTSGENNQPQHF. This sequence joins TRBV28 and TRBJ1-5; D perhaps matches TRBD1 (6 bases). The CDR3 extends over 16 amino acids. Trimming cost V 6 bases and J 3 bases, with 18 bases left between them. Germline assignment: CDR1 MDHEN and CDR2 SYDVKM.

The V and J genes are TRBV7-8 and TRBJ2-3; 14 nucleotides align to TRBD2. Per germline, CDR1 SGHVS and CDR2 FQNEAQ. The CDR3 runs 19 residues. The V and J ends lost 4 bases and 2 bases, in that order; junction bases with no gene match: 11. DNA for the CDR3: TGTGCCAGCAGCTCGACTAGCGGGGGGGGCTCCGGCCTCACAGATACGCAGTATTTT. Its protein product is CASSSTSGGGSGLTDTQYF.

This chain links TRBV28 with TRBJ1-2, with TRBD1 matching over 8 bases. The length of the CDR3 is 16 residues. Trimming cost V 4 bases and J 4 bases; bases outside gene matches: 11. Looked up from germline, CDR1 is MDHEN and CDR2 is SYDVKM. The CDR3 sequence: CASSYDRGSLSYGYTF. For the CDR3, the DNA is TGTGCCAGCAGTTACGACAGGGGCTCCCTTTCCTATGGCTACACCTTC.

The CDR3 spells CASSPGEAGQGWYEQYF. CDR3 bases: TGTGCCAGCAGCCCGGGGGAGGCCGGACAGGGATGGTACGAGCAGTACTTC. V is TRBV5-4 and J is TRBJ2-7, with TRBD1 matching over 8 bases. This CDR3 has 17 residues. The V and J ends lost 4 bases and 4 bases, in that order; junction bases with no gene match: 16. Germline CDR1 SGHNT, CDR2 YYREEE (reference sequence).